This T cell receptor beta chain was sequenced in a study of beta chain features in type 1 diabetes. General study findings and limits: Within each of all four CD4+ subsets, Type 1 diabetes patients had TCRB CDR3s that were moderately but significantly shorter.

The investigators reverse transcribed all of the isolated RNA, so they sequenced expressed TCRB transcripts. Sequencing was performed with immunoSEQ multiplex PCR; in TCRdb, only in-frame clones are kept and a portion is missing. The sample holds hundreds of thousands of clones, around 9.7% seen once. The CDR3 covers 14 residues. Looked up from germline, CDR1 is SGHVS and CDR2 is FQNEAQ. Trimming removed 1 base from V and 11 bases from J, with 17 bases in between. This clone has only a few counts. No antigen is known for it. V gene TRBV7-8 combines with J gene TRBJ1-2, with D uncertain. This clonotype originated in a man aged 30 to 45 with type 1 diabetes. Sequenced sample: central memory CD4+ T cells from blood. Written as DNA, the CDR3 is TGTGCCAGCAGCTTAGACGGCGCCCGACTCAGTTACACCTTC. Residues: CASSLDGARLSYTF.